The entry below describes one TCR beta chain. Which antigen it targets is not known. Per-nucleotide qualities are absent, and no much larger clonotype sits a single base away. These data belong to a study of blood T cell repertoires in COVID-19 (dated by TCRdb to the early 2020s). Background on the whole study: The collaborator samples originated in the United States, Italy and Spain and spanned the acute and convalescent phases of COVID-19. HLA class I and class II types, where available, came from metadata supplied by the sample provider rather than from assay-based typing. Subjects who had been exposed to COVID-19, were actively infected with it, or had recovered from it provided the deeply sampled blood TCRbeta repertoires that made up the dataset. Samples were obtained from the ongoing ImmuneRACE study (first 160 participants) and from 950 to 1,500 subjects provided by 6 global collaborators. The repertoires were released in a freely available public database intended as a resource for research on the immune response to SARS-CoV-2. Nearly every sample came with metadata listing a de-identified subject ID, COVID-19 status, age in years and sex. The prospective study material was composed of cDNA or gDNA derived from T cells, B-cell-depleted T cells, or PBMCs.

The CDR3 goes from the cysteine to the phenylalanine over 15 residues. Solely the CDR3 DNA is kept, with 45 bases framed from the first base. The germline V gene gives CDR1 as SGHAT and CDR2 as FQNNGV. Relative to germline, V is missing 5 bases and J is missing 0 bases, with 5 bases of the junction outside any gene match. Another Seattle source contributed samples from volunteer blood donors who had recovered from COVID-19. Collaborating institutions collected whole blood in K2EDTA tubes following their own protocols. Collaborator samples were shipped for TCRbeta analysis as frozen whole blood, isolated PBMCs, or DNA extracted from either sample type. TCRbeta CDR3 regions were amplified from genomic DNA using the immunoSEQ Assay, a bias-controlled multiplex PCR. Processing in the source paper ran as follows. The number of nucleated cells in each sample was estimated from the amplification of reference gene primers within the assay. Sequence reads were collapsed and filtered to measure the absolute abundance of every unique TCRbeta CDR3 rearrangement. Productive Simpson clonality was computed per sample as the square root of Simpson's diversity index over productive rearrangements. TCRdb carries this immuneACCESS record with in-frame sequences only. Its versions omit some clonotypes, under half of them owing to an unresolved V gene in the studies checked, with the rest unexplained. D and trimming come from the DNA, and the V and J calls and clone size come from that table. A total of approximately 300,000 clones appear in this sample, 70% to 90% of them only once. Around 6.6% of the sample lies in the top ten.

Broad study findings and their caveats: How much clinical and demographic metadata was included differed by source and by participant, and the metadata was provided uncurated.

The rearranged chain carries TRBV11-2 and TRBJ2-3, with TRBD1 identical over 7 junction bases. The TCR originated in a man aged 18 to 35 who had recovered from COVID-19. The sample comprised peripheral blood. The CDR3 protein sequence reads: CASSIDRASTDTQYF. Read as DNA, the sequence is TGTGCCAGCAGCATCGACAGGGCTAGCACAGATACGCAGTATTTT.